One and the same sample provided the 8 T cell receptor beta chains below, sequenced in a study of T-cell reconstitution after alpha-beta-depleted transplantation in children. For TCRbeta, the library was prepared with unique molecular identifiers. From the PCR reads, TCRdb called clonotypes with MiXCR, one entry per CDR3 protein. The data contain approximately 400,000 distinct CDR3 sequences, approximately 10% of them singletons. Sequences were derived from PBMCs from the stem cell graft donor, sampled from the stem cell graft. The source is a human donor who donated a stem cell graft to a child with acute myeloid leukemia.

This CDR3 reads CASRGKRGRYQETQYF. The DNA of the CDR3 is TGTGCCAGCAGGGGAAAGAGGGGAAGGTACCAAGAGACCCAGTACTTC. This chain uses TRBV25-1 with TRBJ2-5; possibly TRBD1 or TRBD2 for D (5 bases each). V was cut by 6 bases and J by 0 bases, with 17 bases left in between. Germline values: CDR1 MGHDK, CDR2 SYGVNS. CDR3 length equals 16 residues.

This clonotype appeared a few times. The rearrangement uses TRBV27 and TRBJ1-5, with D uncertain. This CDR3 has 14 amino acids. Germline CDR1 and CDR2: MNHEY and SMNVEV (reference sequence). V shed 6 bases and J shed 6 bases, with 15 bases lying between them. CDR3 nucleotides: TGTGCCAGCAGCCCCAGGAGGACTAGTCAGCCCCAGCATTTT. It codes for CASSPRRTSQPQHF.

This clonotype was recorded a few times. This CDR3 reads CASLTNSGRVEQFF. CDR3 coding DNA: TGTGCCAGCCTCACCAATAGCGGGAGGGTAGAGCAGTTCTTC. The rearrangement uses TRBV2 and TRBJ2-1; 11 nucleotides line up with TRBD2. Germline CDR1 is SNHLY and CDR2 is FYNNEI. The V segment lost 8 bases and the J segment 10 bases; nucleotides outside the gene matches: 10. The CDR3 extends over 14 amino acids.

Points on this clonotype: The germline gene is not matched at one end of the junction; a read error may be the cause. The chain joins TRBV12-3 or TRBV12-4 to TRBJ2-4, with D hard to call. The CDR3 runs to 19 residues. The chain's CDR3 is CASCLLDILAADVKNIQYF. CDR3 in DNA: TGTGCCAGCTGTTTATTAGACATTTTGGCCGCCGACGTCAAAAACATTCAGTACTTC.

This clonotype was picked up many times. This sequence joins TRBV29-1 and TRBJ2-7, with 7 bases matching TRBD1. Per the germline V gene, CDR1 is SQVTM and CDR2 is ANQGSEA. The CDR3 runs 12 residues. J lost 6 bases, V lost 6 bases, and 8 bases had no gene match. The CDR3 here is CSVRQGSSEQYF. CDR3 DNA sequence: TGCAGCGTCCGACAGGGCTCATCCGAGCAGTACTTC.

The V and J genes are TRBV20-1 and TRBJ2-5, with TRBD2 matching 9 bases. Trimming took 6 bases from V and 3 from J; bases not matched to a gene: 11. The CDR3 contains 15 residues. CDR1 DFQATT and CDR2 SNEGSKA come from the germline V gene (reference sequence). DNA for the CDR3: TGCAGTGCCCCCACCTTGGCGGGGGGGGAAGAGACCCAGTACTTC. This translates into CSAPTLAGGEETQYF.

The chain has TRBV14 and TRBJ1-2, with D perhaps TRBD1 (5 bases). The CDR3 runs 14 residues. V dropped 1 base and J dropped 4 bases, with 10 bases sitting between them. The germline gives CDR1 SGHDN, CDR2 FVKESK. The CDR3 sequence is CASSQARQIYGYTF. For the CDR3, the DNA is TGTGCCAGCAGCCAAGCCCGACAGATCTATGGCTACACCTTC.

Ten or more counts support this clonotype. CDR3 DNA sequence: TGTGCCAGCAGCCCCTCCGTACGGGCGGACGAGCAGTACTTC. It translates to CASSPSVRADEQYF. This rearrangement joins TRBV9 to TRBJ2-7; D is undetermined. V shed 4 bases and J shed 5 bases, with 16 bases lying between them. Germline V gives CDR1 SGDLS, CDR2 YYNGEE. CDR3 size: 14 residues.